This is a list of T cell receptor beta chains from one sample in a study of identical twins. TCRdb used MiXCR to reprocess the 5' RACE reads, holding one entry per CDR3 protein. In the table there are some 730,000 distinct CDR3 sequences, roughly 20% of which are singletons. Another study also made use of these data, one on T cells expressing NK-cell markers.

The sequencing input was PBMCs. All receptors derive from a woman aged 18-29 years in good health. Each CDR3 is given with its conserved first and last residue. The D gene is left open where the match is weak. Part of the rows lack a size; the others show once, few, many or a class for expanded clones.

v_gene	j_gene	abundance	d_gene	CDR3nt	CDR3aa
TRBV10-3	TRBJ2-3	.	TRBD1	TGTGCCATCGGGACAGGGTCCTCCCCCACAGATACGCAGTATTTT	CAIGTGSSPTDTQYF
TRBV12-3/TRBV12-4	TRBJ1-1	few	.	TGTGCCAGCAGTTACGACAGCTCCGAAGCTTTCTTT	CASSYDSSEAFF
TRBV7-8	TRBJ2-7	few	TRBD2	TGTGCCAGCAGCTATCGCGGGAGGGACTACGAGCAGTACTTC	CASSYRGRDYEQYF
TRBV14	TRBJ2-7	few	TRBD1	TGTGCCAGCAGCCTAGGACAGGGATTTGTTGAGCAGTACTTC	CASSLGQGFVEQYF
TRBV5-1	TRBJ2-1	.	.	TGCGCCAGCAGCTACACCGACTCCTCCTACAATGAGCAGTTCTTC	CASSYTDSSYNEQFF
TRBV5-6	TRBJ1-4	few	.	TGTGCCAGCAGCGAAGTGACAGGAGATGAAAAACTGTTTTTT	CASSEVTGDEKLFF
TRBV6-4	TRBJ2-7	few	.	TGTGCCAGCAGTGACACTCGGGGTGTCGACTTC	CASSDTRGVDF
TRBV9	TRBJ1-1	few	.	TGTGCCAGCAGCGTAGACAGAATGAACACTGAAGCTTTCTTT	CASSVDRMNTEAFF
TRBV7-9	TRBJ2-3	.	TRBD2	TGTGCCAGCAGCTTTTACGGGGGGGCCGCAGATACGCAGTATTTT	CASSFYGGAADTQYF
TRBV11-2	TRBJ1-4	.	.	TGTGCCAGCGGCTCAGGGGTTGGTACTGAAAAACTGTTTTTT	CASGSGVGTEKLFF
TRBV29-1	TRBJ2-7	.	TRBD1	TGCAGCGCTAATGGACAGGGGGAAGGTTTGTACGAGCAGTACTTC	CSANGQGEGLYEQYF
TRBV5-1	TRBJ2-7	few	.	TGCGCCAGCAGCTTGGTAGTCGACTACGAGCAGTACTTC	CASSLVVDYEQYF
TRBV12-3/TRBV12-4	TRBJ2-1	few	.	TGTGCCAGCGGGTCAAGGACGGGGGCATACAATGAGCAGTTCTTC	CASGSRTGAYNEQFF
TRBV11-2	TRBJ1-2	many	.	TGTGCCAGCAGCGCCACACGGCAGCGTGGCTACACCTTC	CASSATRQRGYTF
TRBV7-2	TRBJ2-7	.	TRBD2	TGTGCCAGCAGCCCTGGGACTAGCGGGATCGAGCAGTACTTC	CASSPGTSGIEQYF